This record concerns one T cell receptor (beta chain) sequence. What it binds is unknown. The data derive from a study of PD-L1 blockade in urothelial cancer. Study-level information: Between 0 and 3 prior chemotherapy regimens had been given to patients. The analyses of blood took place 3 weeks (second dose) and 6 weeks after treatment start.

Profiling relied on immunoSEQ multiplex PCR, and the TCRdb table lists in-frame clones only, not all of them. In the table there are tens of thousands of clones, 84% of which are singletons. Study-level results: Better progression-free and overall survival followed lower pretreatment blood clonality.

The time point denotes: pretreatment peripheral blood. Diagnoses among patients were locally advanced or metastatic urothelial carcinoma. Sequences were derived from PBMCs, sampled around atezolizumab (anti-PD-L1) treatment. The receptor comes from a man in his 60s with urothelial cancer.

This CDR3 reads CSARWEDIQYF. DNA for the CDR3: TGCAGTGCCCGCTGGGAGGATATTCAGTACTTC. This chain joins TRBV20-1 and TRBJ2-7; D possibly corresponds to TRBD2 (6 bases). V was clipped by 6 bases and J by 10 bases, with 16 bases between them. This CDR3 is 11 amino acids long. Germline CDR1 reads DFQATT; CDR2 reads SNEGSKA (reference sequence).